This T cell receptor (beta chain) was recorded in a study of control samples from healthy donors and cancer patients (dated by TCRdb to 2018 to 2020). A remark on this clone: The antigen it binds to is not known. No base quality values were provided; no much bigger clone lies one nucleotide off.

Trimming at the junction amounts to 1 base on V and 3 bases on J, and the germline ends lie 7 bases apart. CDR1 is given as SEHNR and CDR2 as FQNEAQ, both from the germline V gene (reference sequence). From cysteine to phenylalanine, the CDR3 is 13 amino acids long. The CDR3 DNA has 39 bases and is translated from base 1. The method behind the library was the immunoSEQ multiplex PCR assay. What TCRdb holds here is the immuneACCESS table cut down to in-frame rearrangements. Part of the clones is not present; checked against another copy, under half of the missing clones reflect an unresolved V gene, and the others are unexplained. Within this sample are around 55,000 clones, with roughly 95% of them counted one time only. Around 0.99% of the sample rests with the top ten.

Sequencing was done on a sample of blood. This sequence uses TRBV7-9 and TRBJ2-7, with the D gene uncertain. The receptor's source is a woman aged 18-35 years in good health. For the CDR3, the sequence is CASSLGRSYEQYF. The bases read TGTGCCAGCAGCTTAGGGCGCAGCTACGAGCAGTACTTC.